This is a list of T cell receptor beta chains from one sample in a study of identical twins. TCRdb reprocessed the 5' RACE reads via MiXCR and lists one record per CDR3 protein. The table has over 200,000 distinct CDR3 sequences, over 5.5% seen once. These data also formed part of another study, on T cells expressing NK-cell markers.

Material: CD8+ T cells sorted from blood. The receptors were gathered from a woman under 30 in good health. Each CDR3 is given with its conserved first and last residue. Fields, in order: V gene, clone size, CDR3 protein. Not all rows give a size; the values are once, few, many and, for expanded clones, a class.

V: TRBV27; size: many; CDR3: CASSRDRGPGELFF
V: TRBV27; size: .; CDR3: CASRTLATIEDEQYF
V: TRBV29-1; size: few; CDR3: CSVSGGYNEQFF
V: TRBV6-1; size: many; CDR3: CASSLLPGQIGYTF
V: TRBV11-1; size: few; CDR3: CASSPPHRGPLRGFNEQFF
V: TRBV7-9; size: few; CDR3: CASSLGETYNEKLFF
V: TRBV10-3; size: many; CDR3: CAISESPGQPTKYSGANVLTF
V: TRBV6-1; size: .; CDR3: CASTGSGANVLTF
V: TRBV12-3/TRBV12-4; size: many; CDR3: CASSYVRQLQETQYF
V: TRBV5-6; size: .; CDR3: CASSLAEKAGELFF
V: TRBV7-6; size: many; CDR3: CASSFRTVNLAKNIQYF
V: TRBV15; size: .; CDR3: CATSGTSRETQYF
V: TRBV7-9; size: many; CDR3: CASSWGVKAIETQYF
V: TRBV7-9; size: few; CDR3: CASSPEVGGTEAFF
V: TRBV6-5; size: many; CDR3: CASSYSGQGEQYF
V: TRBV27; size: few; CDR3: CASSPTPNHYNEQFF
V: TRBV12-3/TRBV12-4; size: many; CDR3: CASSPSGGGNTQYF
V: TRBV5-1; size: many; CDR3: CASSLTGRGEQYF
V: TRBV9; size: many; CDR3: CASSVGGYGYTF
V: TRBV14; size: many; CDR3: CASSQDRRDSNYGYTF
V: TRBV27; size: .; CDR3: CASSLVGDQETQYF
V: TRBV7-8; size: .; CDR3: CASSPPDRGLGYTF
V: TRBV6-1; size: .; CDR3: CASSTRDREGETQYF
V: TRBV27; size: many; CDR3: CASRRTGEYEQYF
V: TRBV9; size: few; CDR3: CASSARGGSYNEQFF
V: TRBV29-1; size: many; CDR3: CSVVYRGSDTQYF
V: TRBV27; size: few; CDR3: CASSRTAPIDNVLTF
V: TRBV20-1; size: .; CDR3: CSAREDPREYEQYF